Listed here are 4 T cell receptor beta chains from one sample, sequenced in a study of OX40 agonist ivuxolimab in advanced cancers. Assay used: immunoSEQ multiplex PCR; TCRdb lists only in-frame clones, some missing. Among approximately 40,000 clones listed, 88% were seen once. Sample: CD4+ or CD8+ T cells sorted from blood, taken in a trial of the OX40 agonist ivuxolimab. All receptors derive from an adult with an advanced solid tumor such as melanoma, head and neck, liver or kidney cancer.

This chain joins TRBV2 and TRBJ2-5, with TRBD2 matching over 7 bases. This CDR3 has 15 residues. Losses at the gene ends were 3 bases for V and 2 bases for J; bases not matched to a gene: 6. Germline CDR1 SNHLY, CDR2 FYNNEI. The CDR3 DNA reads TGTGCCAGCAGTGATATAGCGGGTCTACAAGAGACCCAGTACTTC. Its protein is CASSDIAGLQETQYF.

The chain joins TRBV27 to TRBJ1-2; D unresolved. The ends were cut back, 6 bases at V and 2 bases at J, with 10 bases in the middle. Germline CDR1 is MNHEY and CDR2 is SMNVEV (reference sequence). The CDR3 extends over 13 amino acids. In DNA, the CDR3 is TGTGCCAGCAGGACTACAGCGAACTATGGCTACACCTTC. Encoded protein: CASRTTANYGYTF.

The CDR3 sequence is CASSDQGNLAAFF. In DNA form, the CDR3 reads TGTGCCAGCAGTGACCAGGGTAATCTCGCAGCTTTCTTT. This rearrangement joins TRBV2 to TRBJ1-1; tentatively, D is TRBD1 (5 bases). Trimming took 3 bases from V and 10 from J, leaving 15 bases between them. Germline values: CDR1 SNHLY, CDR2 FYNNEI. The CDR3 is made up of 13 amino acids.

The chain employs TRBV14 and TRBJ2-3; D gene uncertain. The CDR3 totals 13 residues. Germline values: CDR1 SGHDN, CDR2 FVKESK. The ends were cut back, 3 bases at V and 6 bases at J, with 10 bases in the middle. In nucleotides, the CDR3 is TGTGCCAGCAGCCATCATCTATCTGATACGCAGTATTTT. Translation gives CASSHHLSDTQYF. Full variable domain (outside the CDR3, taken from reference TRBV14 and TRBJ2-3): EAGVTQFPSHSVIEKGQTVTLRCDPISGHDNLYWYRRVMGKEIKFLLHFVKESKQDESGMPNNRFLAERTGGTYSTLKVQPAELEDSGVYFCASSHHLSDTQYFGPGTRLTVL.